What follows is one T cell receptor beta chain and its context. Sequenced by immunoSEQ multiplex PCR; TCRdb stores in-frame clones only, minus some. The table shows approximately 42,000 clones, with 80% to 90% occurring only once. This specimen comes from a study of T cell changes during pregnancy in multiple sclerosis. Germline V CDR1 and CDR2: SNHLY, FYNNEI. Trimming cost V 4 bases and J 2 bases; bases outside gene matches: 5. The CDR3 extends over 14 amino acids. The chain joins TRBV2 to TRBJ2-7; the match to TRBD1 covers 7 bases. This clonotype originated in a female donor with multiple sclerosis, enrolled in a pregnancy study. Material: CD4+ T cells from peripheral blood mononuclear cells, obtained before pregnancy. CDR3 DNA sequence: TGTGCCAGCAGTGGACAGGGAACAGCCTACGAGCAGTACTTC. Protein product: CASSGQGTAYEQYF.